This is a list of T cell receptor beta chains from one sample in a study of regulatory T cells. TCRdb keeps only in-frame clones here, not all; method: immunoSEQ multiplex PCR. The sample gives approximately 5,400 clones, 84% of which show up once; under 35% is in the top ten. The sequencing input was CD8+ T cells sorted from blood. These receptors originate from a child younger than 18 with CD3G deficiency. The CDR3 runs from the conserved cysteine through the conserved F or W. Fields, in order: D gene, V gene, J gene, clone size, CDR3 protein, CDR3 DNA. The D gene is left open where the match is weak. Clone size is stated in some rows and not others, as once, few, many or a class when expanded.

D gene: NA
V gene: TRBV6-1
J gene: TRBJ2-2
clone size: NA
CDR3 protein: CASSPKGPSGELFF
CDR3 DNA: TGTGCCAGCAGTCCTAAGGGGCCAAGCGGGGAGCTGTTTTTT

D gene: NA
V gene: TRBV28
J gene: TRBJ2-7
clone size: few
CDR3 protein: CASSLRGETYEQYF
CDR3 DNA: TGTGCCAGCAGTTTGAGGGGGGAAACCTACGAGCAGTACTTC

D gene: TRBD2
V gene: TRBV10-2
J gene: TRBJ2-1
clone size: NA
CDR3 protein: CASSLYSGTGGNEQFF
CDR3 DNA: TGCGCCAGCAGCCTCTATAGCGGGACCGGAGGCAATGAGCAGTTCTTC

D gene: TRBD1
V gene: TRBV28
J gene: TRBJ1-2
clone size: NA
CDR3 protein: CASSPARDRGYGYTF
CDR3 DNA: TGTGCCAGCAGTCCCGCCAGGGACAGGGGTTATGGCTACACCTTC

D gene: TRBD1
V gene: TRBV6-1
J gene: TRBJ2-7
clone size: NA
CDR3 protein: CASRSTGLSYEQYF
CDR3 DNA: TGTGCCAGCAGGTCGACAGGGCTCTCCTACGAGCAGTACTTC

D gene: NA
V gene: TRBV4-1
J gene: TRBJ1-2
clone size: once
CDR3 protein: CASSQATGDYGYTF
CDR3 DNA: TGCGCCAGCAGCCAAGCGACAGGAGACTATGGCTACACCTTC

D gene: NA
V gene: TRBV7-8
J gene: TRBJ2-7
clone size: NA
CDR3 protein: CASSPGWGGRSYEQYF
CDR3 DNA: TGTGCCAGCAGCCCTGGGTGGGGGGGCAGGTCTTACGAGCAGTACTTC

D gene: NA
V gene: TRBV7-9
J gene: TRBJ2-1
clone size: NA
CDR3 protein: CASSPDLGHEQFF
CDR3 DNA: TGTGCCAGCAGCCCGGACTTAGGGCATGAGCAGTTCTTC

D gene: TRBD1
V gene: TRBV27
J gene: TRBJ2-5
clone size: NA
CDR3 protein: CASRNRGQGQETQYF
CDR3 DNA: TGTGCCAGCAGAAACAGGGGGCAAGGACAAGAGACCCAGTACTTC

D gene: TRBD2
V gene: TRBV28
J gene: TRBJ2-3
clone size: NA
CDR3 protein: CASSKGAGFLTQYF
CDR3 DNA: TGTGCCAGCAGTAAAGGAGCGGGATTCCTTACGCAGTATTTT

D gene: TRBD2
V gene: TRBV28
J gene: TRBJ2-1
clone size: NA
CDR3 protein: CASSLVAGGGEQFF
CDR3 DNA: TGTGCCAGCAGTTTGGTTGCGGGAGGGGGGGAGCAGTTCTTC

D gene: NA
V gene: TRBV10-3
J gene: TRBJ2-7
clone size: NA
CDR3 protein: CAISESQGIYEQYF
CDR3 DNA: TGTGCCATCAGTGAGTCCCAGGGGATCTACGAGCAGTACTTC

D gene: NA
V gene: TRBV19
J gene: TRBJ2-2
clone size: NA
CDR3 protein: CASSFQGYGTGELFF
CDR3 DNA: TGTGCCAGTAGTTTCCAGGGGTACGGGACCGGGGAGCTGTTTTTT

D gene: TRBD2
V gene: TRBV6-1
J gene: TRBJ2-7
clone size: NA
CDR3 protein: CASRTSGSYEQYF
CDR3 DNA: TGTGCCAGCAGAACTAGCGGTTCCTACGAGCAGTACTTC

D gene: TRBD1
V gene: TRBV5-1
J gene: TRBJ2-7
clone size: NA
CDR3 protein: CASSPGQGAGYEQYF
CDR3 DNA: TGCGCCAGCAGCCCAGGACAGGGGGCAGGCTACGAGCAGTACTTC

D gene: TRBD1
V gene: TRBV7-9
J gene: TRBJ2-1
clone size: NA
CDR3 protein: CASSRGQGTYNEQFF
CDR3 DNA: TGTGCCAGCAGCAGAGGACAGGGAACTTACAATGAGCAGTTCTTC

D gene: NA
V gene: TRBV4-1
J gene: TRBJ1-4
clone size: NA
CDR3 protein: CASSRLVGTNEKLFF
CDR3 DNA: TGCGCCAGCAGCCGGCTCGTCGGCACTAATGAAAAACTGTTTTTT

D gene: NA
V gene: TRBV25-1
J gene: TRBJ2-2
clone size: NA
CDR3 protein: CASSDQGTGELFF
CDR3 DNA: TGTGCCAGCAGTGATCAGGGGACCGGGGAGCTGTTTTTT

D gene: TRBD2
V gene: TRBV10-2
J gene: TRBJ2-7
clone size: once
CDR3 protein: CASSTSGYDEQYF
CDR3 DNA: TGCGCCAGCTCTACTAGCGGGTACGACGAGCAGTACTTC

D gene: TRBD1
V gene: TRBV28
J gene: TRBJ2-7
clone size: NA
CDR3 protein: CASSTRQGSRDEQYF
CDR3 DNA: TGTGCCAGCAGTACCCGACAGGGGTCTCGCGACGAGCAGTACTTC

D gene: TRBD1
V gene: TRBV28
J gene: TRBJ2-7
clone size: NA
CDR3 protein: CASSFAGGLREQYF
CDR3 DNA: TGTGCCAGCAGTTTTGCAGGGGGTCTCCGGGAGCAGTACTTC

D gene: NA
V gene: TRBV7-9
J gene: TRBJ1-1
clone size: NA
CDR3 protein: CASSEAAGVAFF
CDR3 DNA: TGTGCCAGCAGCGAGGCGGCAGGAGTGGCTTTCTTT

D gene: NA
V gene: TRBV7-8
J gene: TRBJ2-5
clone size: NA
CDR3 protein: CASSSFPGPMGETQYF
CDR3 DNA: TGTGCCAGCAGCTCCTTTCCGGGACCCATGGGGGAGACCCAGTACTTC

D gene: NA
V gene: TRBV6-5
J gene: TRBJ1-1
clone size: once
CDR3 protein: CASSYSFKICEAFF
CDR3 DNA: TGTGCCAGCAGTTACTCTTTCAAGATCTGTGAAGCTTTCTTT

D gene: TRBD2
V gene: TRBV7-9
J gene: TRBJ2-2
clone size: once
CDR3 protein: CASSLKGLASPANTGELFF
CDR3 DNA: TGTGCCAGCAGCTTAAAGGGACTAGCATCACCCGCGAACACCGGGGAGCTGTTTTTT

D gene: NA
V gene: TRBV9
J gene: TRBJ2-5
clone size: NA
CDR3 protein: CASSVSGAVQETQYF
CDR3 DNA: TGTGCCAGCAGCGTCTCGGGGGCAGTACAAGAGACCCAGTACTTC

D gene: NA
V gene: TRBV5-1
J gene: TRBJ2-7
clone size: NA
CDR3 protein: CASSLGGTSEQYF
CDR3 DNA: TGCGCCAGCAGCTTGGGAGGGACCTCGGAGCAGTACTTC

D gene: NA
V gene: TRBV7-9
J gene: TRBJ2-6
clone size: once
CDR3 protein: CASSLSRPGANVLTF
CDR3 DNA: TGTGCCAGCAGCTTAAGTCGGCCTGGGGCCAACGTCCTGACTTTC

D gene: NA
V gene: TRBV6-1
J gene: TRBJ1-1
clone size: NA
CDR3 protein: CASSERYFGRGFTEAFF
CDR3 DNA: TGTGCCAGCAGTGAACGGTACTTCGGGAGAGGGTTTACTGAAGCTTTCTTT

D gene: NA
V gene: TRBV28
J gene: TRBJ1-2
clone size: NA
CDR3 protein: CASSPYSGRAYGYTF
CDR3 DNA: TGTGCCAGCAGTCCTTACAGCGGACGAGCCTATGGCTACACCTTC

D gene: NA
V gene: TRBV19
J gene: TRBJ2-4
clone size: NA
CDR3 protein: CASSPLGTLAKNIQYF
CDR3 DNA: TGTGCCAGTAGTCCCCTGGGGACGTTAGCCAAAAACATTCAGTACTTC

D gene: NA
V gene: TRBV5-1
J gene: TRBJ2-1
clone size: few
CDR3 protein: CASSLWGKNNEQFF
CDR3 DNA: TGCGCCAGCAGCTTGTGGGGGAAGAACAATGAGCAGTTCTTC

D gene: NA
V gene: TRBV19
J gene: TRBJ2-7
clone size: NA
CDR3 protein: CASSSGGFSGEQYF
CDR3 DNA: TGTGCCAGCAGTAGTGGGGGCTTCTCTGGCGAGCAGTACTTC

D gene: NA
V gene: TRBV6-6
J gene: TRBJ1-1
clone size: NA
CDR3 protein: CASSYGAGEAFF
CDR3 DNA: TGTGCCAGCAGTTACGGGGCGGGTGAAGCTTTCTTT

D gene: TRBD2
V gene: TRBV5-6
J gene: TRBJ2-7
clone size: once
CDR3 protein: CASSLRGINSGSYEQYF
CDR3 DNA: TGTGCCAGCAGCTTGAGGGGAATTAATAGCGGGAGCTACGAGCAGTACTTC

D gene: NA
V gene: TRBV28
J gene: TRBJ2-7
clone size: NA
CDR3 protein: CASSSAGHRSYEQYF
CDR3 DNA: TGTGCCAGCAGTTCGGCGGGGCATCGTTCCTACGAGCAGTACTTC

D gene: TRBD2
V gene: TRBV5-1
J gene: TRBJ2-2
clone size: NA
CDR3 protein: CASSLAGTSTGELFF
CDR3 DNA: TGCGCCAGCAGCTTGGCCGGGACTAGCACCGGGGAGCTGTTTTTT

D gene: NA
V gene: TRBV7-9
J gene: TRBJ2-1
clone size: NA
CDR3 protein: CASTTDYYNEQFF
CDR3 DNA: TGTGCCAGCACTACCGACTATTACAATGAGCAGTTCTTC

D gene: NA
V gene: TRBV27
J gene: TRBJ2-7
clone size: NA
CDR3 protein: CASSSAQGYEQYF
CDR3 DNA: TGTGCCAGCAGTTCAGCACAGGGTTACGAGCAGTACTTC

D gene: NA
V gene: TRBV5-8
J gene: TRBJ2-1
clone size: once
CDR3 protein: CASSFTAASPNEQFF
CDR3 DNA: TGTGCCAGCAGCTTCACAGCGGCATCCCCCAATGAGCAGTTCTTC

D gene: NA
V gene: TRBV19
J gene: TRBJ1-6
clone size: NA
CDR3 protein: CASSTSRNSPLHF
CDR3 DNA: TGTGCCAGTAGTACCAGTCGGAATTCACCCCTCCACTTT

D gene: TRBD2
V gene: TRBV28
J gene: TRBJ2-7
clone size: NA
CDR3 protein: CASSMGSGGVYEQYF
CDR3 DNA: TGTGCCAGCAGTATGGGGAGCGGGGGAGTATACGAGCAGTACTTC